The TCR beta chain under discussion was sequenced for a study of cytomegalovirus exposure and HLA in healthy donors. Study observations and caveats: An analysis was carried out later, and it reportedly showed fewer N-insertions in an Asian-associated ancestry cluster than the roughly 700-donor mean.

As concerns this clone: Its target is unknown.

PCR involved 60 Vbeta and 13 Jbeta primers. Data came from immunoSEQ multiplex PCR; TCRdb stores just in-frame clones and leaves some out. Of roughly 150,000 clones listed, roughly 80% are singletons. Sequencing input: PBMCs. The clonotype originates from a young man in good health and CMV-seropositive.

This CDR3 reads CASGNGLAGAAIQYF. CDR3 nucleotides: TGTGCCAGCGGGAACGGACTAGCGGGAGCAGCCATTCAGTACTTC. The chain is built from TRBV27 and TRBJ2-4; 13 nucleotides match TRBD2. The CDR3 loop spans 15 amino acids. The J segment lost 9 bases and the V segment lost 8 bases, leaving 10 bases of the junction unmatched. Germline V CDR1 and CDR2: MNHEY, SMNVEV (reference sequence).